This TCR beta chain was found in a study of cytomegalovirus exposure and HLA in healthy donors (dated by TCRdb to 2015 to 2018). Regarding the complete study: An earlier analysis of approximately 640 of the donors reported about 250 Gb of sequence data and some 120 million unique TCR beta sequences from about 200 million T cells. An early release that covered about 600 HLA-typed donors contained approximately 300 gigabases of sequencing data and about 84 million unique TCR sequences. The genetic ancestry cluster associated with self-reported Caucasian donors included 80% to 90% of the roughly 400 genotyped donors. The study was designed to test whether signatures of past pathogen exposure could be identified by cataloging public T cell receptors. The study profiled the T cell repertoires of 500 to 800 subjects by immunosequencing and related them to cytomegalovirus serostatus. In addition to the first cohort of approximately 670 subjects, a separate validation cohort of about 120 different subjects was used. To predict cytomegalovirus infection status, the study brought together high-throughput TCR immunosequencing, statistical association of individual TCRs with disease status, and machine learning. A later analysis re-analyzed previously published TCR beta repertoires from 660 or so donors and added high-resolution HLA genotyping to study TCR occurrence patterns. Rather than using new phenotypic data, the later analysis identified candidate immune exposures from TCR beta sequences and from how often those sequences occurred across donors. In an earlier analysis of roughly 580 of the donors, high-throughput TCR beta sequencing was used to judge whether each TCR beta V gene segment behaved as functional or pseudogenic. Donor age, sex, ethnicity and CMV serostatus were collected together with the repertoire data. A later genetic analysis took genome-wide SNP genotypes for 398 of the 666 donors and used that subset as a discovery cohort. All discovery cohort repertoires had been generated using a single sequencing platform. HLA typing covered class I and class II loci at four-digit resolution. The number of donors typed differed by locus, with roughly 620-630 for A, B, C, DRB1 and DQB1, around 520 for DQA1, about 610 for DPA1, and about 450 for DPB1. Four or five DR-DQ haplotypes were handled as single units for association and clustering because linkage in the cohort was strong. Across some 400 genotyped donors of the cohort, an average of about 240,000 unique TCR beta nucleotide sequences per donor were sequenced, and about a sixth of those sequences were non-productive.

The germline V gene supplies CDR1 MGHRA and CDR2 YSYEKL. From the cysteine up to the phenylalanine, the CDR3 has a length of 13 residues. The only DNA kept is the CDR3, 39 bases in frame from the first base. Relative to germline, V is missing 3 bases and J is missing 8 bases, with 2 bases of the junction outside any gene match. Findings and caveats that apply to the study as a whole: According to a later genetic analysis, donors in an Asian-associated ancestry cluster had fewer N-insertions in productive TCRs than the roughly 670-donor mean. Immune exposure information for the cohort was limited to CMV serostatus. A later analysis associated about 17,000 TCR beta sequences with specific HLA alleles at a false discovery rate of 0.05. In a later analysis, TCR association rates were found to vary across HLA loci, with the most associated TCRs seen for DRB1 alleles and the fewest for HLA-C alleles. Because HLA typing was missing for some donors at each locus, association tests included only the typed subset. Linkage disequilibrium might explain the correlated functional status among segregating V segments, but an unknown experimental factor could not be excluded. A further reported finding was that TCR beta sequences accurately predicted the HLA-A and HLA-B alleles for most subjects in the first cohort. Some IMGT-functional V segments, including TRBV6-2 and TRBV6-3, could not be distinguished by the 87-base-pair reads and were therefore excluded. The earlier analysis of almost 600 of the donors excluded seventeen rarely observed V segments, including chromosome 9 orphons, because counts were too low. A few of the identified cytomegalovirus-associated TCR beta chains were confirmed in vitro to be specific for cytomegalovirus antigens. An association between a missense DCLRE1C variant and V-gene and J-gene trimming of TCR beta chains was found in a later genetic analysis and replicated in an independent cohort. A total of fewer than 200 TCR beta chains were listed by the study as associated with cytomegalovirus. It was suggested by the authors that the approach could potentially be generalized to other disease states and immunological phenotypes. In a later analysis, most CMV-associated TCR beta chains were found to appear HLA-restricted, with HLA associations seemingly driven largely by CMV exposure. Across donors, most TCR sequences were observed very rarely, whereas some public TCRs were present in many individuals. Broadly in line with IMGT annotations, most TCR beta V segments showed up in productive rearrangements about 87% or about 30% of the time in an earlier analysis of some 590 of the donors. A later analysis reported that several top co-occurrence clusters appeared linked to parvovirus B19, influenza, CMV and Epstein-Barr virus. A group of highly shared sequence variants was considered likely to be a technical artifact of the sequencing pipeline. The classifier was reported to diagnose cytomegalovirus status with high specificity and sensitivity in both the original cohort and the validation cohort. This cohort had only TCR beta chains sequenced, and the lack of alpha or paired-chain data limited which features could be detected. Strong co-occurrence of HLA alleles, especially DR and DQ, made assigning TCR associations to individual alleles difficult. In a later analysis, HLA-associated TCR beta chains showed more clonal expansion and lower generation probabilities than non-associated chains that were equally common. Roughly uniform sequencing depth across donors was assumed in presence/absence analyses, although this assumption may not hold.

The cohort was made up of several hundred healthy bone marrow donors. Cohort members were all nominally healthy when sampled, although unrecorded immune exposures were likely present. The donor tested CMV seronegative, placing the donor among the 350 to 400 seronegative members of the cohort. Every donor gave a peripheral blood sample, and the peripheral blood mononuclear cells from that sample were used for TCR beta sequencing. The Qiagen DNeasy Blood Extraction Kit was used to extract genomic DNA from the blood cell samples. To prepare the library, the immunoSEQ multiplex PCR assay was applied. The multiplex PCR relied on a mix of 60 forward primers for TCR Vbeta segments and 13 reverse primers for TCR Jbeta segments. The CDR3 region of rearranged TCR beta genes was amplified from genomic DNA with a multiplex PCR assay. The Illumina HiSeq System was used to sequence the amplified TCR beta libraries as 87-base-pair reads. From the authors' description of their analysis: Across the roughly 600 repertoires, a later analysis counted 80 million or so unique TCR beta chains, 9 million to 14 million of which were shared by at least two donors. A nearest-neighbor algorithm error-corrected the raw reads and collapsed the reads into unique sequences, merging closely related sequences to remove PCR and sequencing errors. V, D and J gene segments were assigned by aligning CDR3 sequences to IMGT reference sequences. For a sequence to be retained, at least a six-nucleotide match to both a V gene segment and a J gene segment was required. A rearrangement counted as productive if the CDR3 had no stop codons and remained in frame with V and J, and every other rearrangement counted as non-productive. Following IMGT convention, CDR3 was defined as the stretch from the second conserved V-encoded cysteine to the conserved J-encoded phenylalanine. In an earlier analysis of around 570 of the donors, sequences lacking an unambiguous match to a single V gene segment were excluded. An earlier analysis of over 450 of the donors classified V segments as functional when productive rearrangements were above 56.7% and as segregating when the standard deviation between donors was above 5%. A statistical classification framework was developed to diagnose cytomegalovirus status using the catalog of TCR beta chain sequences. V and J gene assignment, in a later analysis, came from comparing TCR nucleotide sequences with IMGT/GENE-DB human TR gene sequences. In a later analysis, CDR3 sequences and most-parsimonious VDJ recombination scenarios were assigned using the TCRdist pipeline. In a later analysis, each TCR beta chain was defined by its CDR3 amino acid sequence together with its V-gene family, and reads lacking a unique V-gene family were excluded. As a way to deal with suspected cross-contamination and a sequencing artifact, a later analysis dropped 500 to 700 nucleotide sequences that were highly shared and had low generation probability. In a later analysis, a clonal expansion index for each public chain was calculated from normalized within-repertoire ranks of inferred template counts. In a later analysis, generation probabilities were computed with a VDJ recombination model fitted to out-of-frame rearrangements, and the resulting probabilities were checked against IGoR. In a later analysis, hypergeometric tests were used to score TCR-TCR, TCR-HLA and TCR-CMV co-occurrence, with a repertoire-size bias correction applied to TCR pairs. A later analysis estimated false discovery rates by permuting HLA or CMV assignments 20 times. In a later analysis, co-occurring TCRs were grouped with DBSCAN, and TCRdist sequence similarity was added when clustering was performed within HLA-allele-positive subsets. Co-occurrence clustering excluded repertoires with fewer than 30,000 or more than 120,000 public chains, plus five with anomalous nucleotide sharing. TCRdb limited this immuneACCESS table to in-frame rearrangements with V and J called. A share of clones is missing; checked studies link under half to unresolved V genes, and the rest is unexplained. That table furnishes V, J and clone size, whereas the DNA furnished D and trimming. Within this sample are about 140,000 clones, with 65% to 80% of them counted one time only. Approximately 1.6% of the sample is in the top ten clones.

A note on this clone: No cognate antigen has been identified for it. Base quality data are lacking; no much larger clone is found one base away.

The material sequenced was PBMCs. The TCR originated in a woman younger than 45 in good health and CMV-seronegative. Recombination connected TRBV4-1 to TRBJ1-2; 11 bases in the junction line up with TRBD1. The CDR3 loop reads CASSHGTGGGYTF. The nucleotide sequence is given as TGCGCCAGCAGCCATGGGACAGGGGGAGGCTACACCTTC.